This TCR beta chain stems from a study of molecular identifiers for immune sequencing clone quantification. This clonotype was observed a handful of times. CDR3 size: 15 residues. Trimming stripped 2 bases from V and 8 bases from J, with 13 bases between. Looked up from germline, CDR1 is MNHEY and CDR2 is SVGAGI. A single record per CDR3 protein comes from TCRdb applying MiXCR to the PCR reads. This sample has 250,000 to 400,000 distinct CDR3 sequences, with around 21% found just once. Input for naive CD8 libraries was about 19,000 to 1,100,000 sorted cells; the RNA fraction used was 10%, 30% or 50%. The J gene is TRBJ1-6, the V gene TRBV6-5, with D tentatively TRBD1 (6 bases). This clonotype was obtained from a human donor in good health. Some libraries in this study had Jurkat cell RNA spiked in. The sequencing sample was made of naive CD8+ T cells from blood, with Jurkat cell RNA spiked in. As to subset: FACS-sorted CD8+CD4-CCR7+CD45RA+ naive T cells. As DNA, the CDR3 is TGTGCCAGCAGTTACGCGGGGCAGGGGTATTCACCCCTCCACTTT. Its protein product is CASSYAGQGYSPLHF.